This TCR beta chain was captured by sequencing in a study of T cells after yellow fever vaccination. Study conclusions and caveats: Some clonotypes were seen in both the CD4 and the CD8 compartments. These made up a small share and likely arose from convergent recombination. Most primary-vaccination clones recurred post-booster (approximately 96% CD4, 88% CD8). Abundant bulk-derived clonotypes could contaminate FACS-sorted repertoires.

CDR1 is MNHNS and CDR2 is SASEGT in the germline V gene. This CDR3 comprises 12 residues. The ends were cut back, 11 bases at V and 2 bases at J, with 10 bases in the middle. TCR cDNA was made by 5'RACE template switching, adding a universal primer site and UMIs. From the 5' RACE reads, TCRdb called clonotypes with MiXCR, one entry per CDR3 protein. The data show some 340,000 distinct CDR3 sequences, with about 11% seen just once and about 3.5% held by the top ten. Concerning this clonotype itself: What it recognizes is unknown.

The chain couples TRBV6-1 to TRBJ1-3; no clear D. The receptor comes from a young man who received the YFV17D yellow fever vaccine. Sequencing was performed on CD4+ T cells sorted from PBMCs, taken 45 days after the yellow fever booster vaccination. This CDR3 reads CAGGLTGNTIYF. The CDR3 bases are TGTGCCGGAGGCCTTACTGGAAACACCATATATTTT.